This T cell receptor beta chain was recorded in a study of blood T cell repertoires in COVID-19. Data came from immunoSEQ multiplex PCR; TCRdb stores just in-frame clones and leaves some out. Found here are approximately 350,000 clones, around 83% of them singletons; the top ten hold around 5.1%. Germline V gives CDR1 SNHLY, CDR2 FYNNEI. There are 15 residues in the CDR3. Losses at the gene ends were 5 bases for V and 5 bases for J; bases not matched to a gene: 10. V gene TRBV2 combines with J gene TRBJ2-7; 9 bases line up with TRBD1. This receptor was taken from a woman aged 45-60 years who had recovered from COVID-19. Sequencing input: PBMCs or T cells enriched from blood (not recorded which). The CDR3 is CASSLEGQGSHEQYF. CDR3 coding DNA: TGTGCCAGCAGTCTTGAAGGACAGGGGTCCCACGAGCAGTACTTC.